These 7 T cell receptor beta chains share one sample of origin, sequenced in a study of blood T cell repertoires in COVID-19. Measured with immunoSEQ multiplex PCR; TCRdb has only the in-frame clones, and not every one. The sample records around 170,000 clones, roughly four fifths being singletons. Specimen: peripheral blood. The receptor source for this set is a woman in her thirties or forties with acute or convalescent COVID-19.

The chain employs TRBV6-5 and TRBJ2-2; D perhaps matches TRBD1 (6 bases). The CDR3 extends over 14 amino acids. V was shortened by 8 bases and J by 3 bases, with 13 bases between the two germline ends. Looked up from germline, CDR1 is MNHEY and CDR2 is SVGAGI. The CDR3 sequence: CASGGALDTGELFF. The CDR3 coding sequence is TGTGCCAGCGGGGGCGCGCTGGACACCGGGGAGCTGTTTTTT.

This clone was detected a few times. V usage is TRBV6-5 and J usage is TRBJ1-2, with D maybe TRBD1 (5 bases). V shed 3 bases and J shed 7 bases, with 21 bases lying between them. Per the germline V gene, CDR1 is MNHEY and CDR2 is SVGAGI. The CDR3 consists of 16 residues. The CDR3 DNA follows: TGTGCCAGCAGTTATAATCGTCTGGGGGGGTCGCGTGGCTACACCTTC. It yields the protein CASSYNRLGGSRGYTF.

This chain joins TRBV12-3 or TRBV12-4 and TRBJ2-7; 10 positions match TRBD2. With V trimmed by 6 bases and J by 7 bases, 3 bases remained unmatched. This CDR3 is 12 amino acids long. CDR3 protein: CASRLAGWEQYF. The CDR3 DNA sequence: TGTGCCAGCAGACTAGCGGGATGGGAGCAGTACTTC.

V and J are TRBV27 and TRBJ1-2; 8 bases are shared with TRBD1. V lost 6 bases to trimming and J lost 3 bases; unmatched junction nucleotides: 12. This CDR3 is 16 amino acids long. Per germline, CDR1 MNHEY and CDR2 SMNVEV (reference sequence). Here the CDR3 reads CASRFTRQGLHYGYTF. The CDR3 DNA reads TGTGCCAGCAGATTTACCCGACAGGGGCTGCACTATGGCTACACCTTC.

This chain connects TRBV9 to TRBJ2-5; D is perhaps TRBD2 (6 bases). CDR3 length: 14 residues. With 4 bases removed from V and 3 bases from J, the gap between germline ends came to 13 bases. Germline V gives CDR1 SGDLS, CDR2 YYNGEE. In nucleotides, the CDR3 is TGTGCCAGCAGCTCTACGGCGGGGAAAGAGACCCAGTACTTC. It encodes CASSSTAGKETQYF.

The chain carries TRBV20-1 and TRBJ2-1; D gene unclear. The CDR3 extends over 10 amino acids. Germline CDR1 reads DFQATT; CDR2 reads SNEGSKA (reference sequence). CDR3 sequence (DNA): TGCAGCCTCCTAGGCAATGAGCAGTTCTTC. Protein sequence: CSLLGNEQFF.

V is TRBV4-2 and J is TRBJ1-4, with 7 bases lining up with TRBD1. The CDR3 runs to 16 residues. CDR1 LGHNA and CDR2 YNFKEQ come from the germline V gene. Trimming took 1 base from V and 7 from J; bases not matched to a gene: 9. CDR3 amino acids: CASSQAPTGTPEKLFF. The CDR3 coding sequence is TGTGCCAGCAGCCAAGCTCCGACAGGGACCCCTGAAAAACTGTTTTTT.